These 20 T cell receptor beta chains came from one sample sequenced in a study of control samples from healthy donors and cancer patients. The protocol was immunoSEQ multiplex PCR, while the TCRdb copy is restricted to in-frame clones and leaves out a portion. Of over 200,000 clones detected, approximately 80% appear once; the ten largest clones hold 10% to 15%. Sequencing input: PBMCs. Source of these receptors: a woman aged 60 to 75 with lung cancer.

The chain links TRBV5-6 to TRBJ2-5; TRBD1 matches 7 bases. This CDR3 spans 13 amino acids. CDR1 is SGHDT and CDR2 is YYEEEE in the germline V gene. The ends lost 4 bases at V and 5 bases at J; junction bases unmatched: 5. The CDR3 coding sequence is TGTGCCAGCAGCCGAGTCAGGGGGGAGACCCAGTACTTC. Its protein product is CASSRVRGETQYF.

This chain joins TRBV19 and TRBJ1-5; no clear D. This CDR3 spans 9 amino acids. Germline V CDR1 and CDR2: LNHDA, SQIVND (reference sequence). V was trimmed by 9 bases and J by 8 bases, leaving 5 bases between them. This chain's CDR3 is CARKKPQHF. The CDR3 coding sequence is TGTGCCAGGAAGAAGCCCCAGCATTTT.

The count of this clone is one. CDR3 nucleotide sequence: TGTGCCAGCAGTGAAGCGCTTGGGACGGAGGAAAAACTGTTTTTT. It yields the protein CASSEALGTEEKLFF. The chain carries TRBV6-1 and TRBJ1-4, with D perhaps TRBD1 (5 bases). The CDR3 totals 15 residues. Trimming cost V 0 bases and J 8 bases, with 13 bases left between them. The germline CDR1 and CDR2 sequences are MNHNS and SASEGT.

This rearrangement joins TRBV19 to TRBJ1-5; D is possibly TRBD1 (6 bases). Germline CDR1 reads LNHDA; CDR2 reads SQIVND (reference sequence). This CDR3 is 15 amino acids long. V was pared by 1 base and J by 1 base, with 8 bases between. This CDR3 is CASSIARGSNQPQHF. CDR3 in DNA: TGTGCCAGTAGTATAGCCAGGGGCAGCAATCAGCCCCAGCATTTT.

V usage is TRBV6-5 and J usage is TRBJ2-7, with D perhaps matching TRBD1 or TRBD2 (6 bases each). In germline, CDR1 is MNHEY, CDR2 SVGAGI. The CDR3 runs to 14 residues. The germline V and J ends were trimmed by 5 bases and 2 bases, with 13 bases remaining between them. CDR3 coding DNA: TGTGCCAGCAGTAAGCGGAGGGGGGCCTACGAGCAGTACTTC. It encodes CASSKRRGAYEQYF.

This clone was counted between two and nine times. The chain is built from TRBV10-3 and TRBJ1-1; the D gene is possibly TRBD1 (5 bases). Germline assignment: CDR1 ENHRY and CDR2 SYGVKD. Trimming left V 6 bases short and J 0 bases short, with 11 bases between. The CDR3 is made up of 14 amino acids. This chain's CDR3 is CAIRRGGVNTEAFF. In DNA, the CDR3 is TGTGCCATCAGGAGGGGAGGGGTGAACACTGAAGCTTTCTTT.

The V and J genes are TRBV20-1 and TRBJ2-1; 7 bases are shared with TRBD2. This CDR3 region has 14 residues. J was trimmed by 3 bases and V by 3 bases; bases with no gene match: 5. Germline CDR1 is DFQATT and CDR2 is SNEGSKA (reference sequence). The CDR3 protein is CSASRREGYNEQFF. The CDR3 region has the DNA TGCAGTGCTAGTAGGAGGGAGGGCTACAATGAGCAGTTCTTC.

The J gene is TRBJ1-1, the V gene TRBV3-1 (or the pseudogene TRBV3-2); perhaps TRBD1 as D (6 bases). The CDR3 spans 14 residues. V dropped 1 base and J dropped 4 bases, with 10 bases sitting between them. Germline V gene data show CDR1 as LGHDT and CDR2 as YNNKEL (reference sequence). CDR3 region: CASSQATGRTEAFF. The CDR3 bases are TGTGCCAGCAGCCAAGCGACAGGTCGCACTGAAGCTTTCTTT.

The chain couples TRBV19 to TRBJ2-1; 9 bases agree with TRBD2. The germline CDR1 and CDR2 sequences are LNHDA and SQIVND (reference sequence). The CDR3 length is 18 residues. CDR3 sequence: CFRDSDLRAGGPKNEQFF. For the CDR3, the DNA is TGTTTTCGAGACTCCGACCTAAGGGCGGGAGGGCCAAAAAATGAGCAGTTCTTC.

The chain employs TRBV5-4 and TRBJ1-6; 10 bases agree with TRBD1. CDR1 is SGHNT, CDR2 YYREEE, per germline (reference sequence). Trimming removed 4 bases from V and 7 bases from J; junction bases left unmatched: 2. The CDR3 spans 14 residues. The CDR3 protein is CASSLGQGNSPLHF. CDR3 nucleotides: TGTGCCAGCAGCCTGGGACAGGGGAATTCACCCCTCCACTTT.

The CDR3 sequence is CASSFRWDRYNEQFF. CDR3 nucleotide sequence: TGCGCCAGCAGCTTCCGATGGGACAGATACAATGAGCAGTTCTTC. This chain uses TRBV5-1 with TRBJ2-1; TRBD1 aligns across 7 bases. The CDR3 covers 15 residues. V was pared by 2 bases and J by 4 bases, with 6 bases of the junction left unmatched. Germline CDR1 SGHRS, CDR2 YFSETQ. The whole variable domain, remainder taken from reference TRBV5-1 and TRBJ2-1, is KAGVTQTPRYLIKTRGQQVTLSCSPISGHRSVSWYQQTPGQGLQFLFEYFSETQRNKGNFPGRFSGRQFSNSRSEMNVSTLELGDSALYLCASSFRWDRYNEQFFGPGTRLTVL.

The chain employs TRBV5-1 and TRBJ2-7; TRBD2 matches 9 bases. The CDR3 sequence is 17 residues long. Germline CDR1 is SGHRS and CDR2 is YFSETQ. The trim removed 4 bases at V and 5 bases at J, leaving 16 bases unmatched. The CDR3 DNA follows: TGCGCCAGCAGCCCCCAGGGGGTAGGTAGCGGGAGCCACGAGCAGTACTTC. This translates into CASSPQGVGSGSHEQYF.

The chain uses TRBV28 and TRBJ1-5; D is unclear. The CDR3 sequence is 18 residues long. V gave up 5 bases and J gave up 0 bases, with 20 bases separating them. Germline CDR1 reads MDHEN; CDR2 reads SYDVKM. CDR3 nucleotides: TGTGCCAGCAGTCCCCCGGGCAGGAGACTTTATAGCAATCAGCCCCAGCATTTT. Amino acid sequence: CASSPPGRRLYSNQPQHF.

This clone was counted ten times or more. V gene TRBV19 combines with J gene TRBJ2-1; the match to TRBD1 covers 7 bases. V trimming: 8 bases; J trimming: 3 bases; junction bases outside the gene matches: 4. Germline CDR1 is LNHDA and CDR2 is SQIVND (reference sequence). The CDR3 has 13 residues. The CDR3 sequence: CASSGQLYNEQFF. The CDR3 DNA is TGTGCCAGTTCGGGACAGCTCTACAATGAGCAGTTCTTC. The full variable domain, its missing parts supplied by reference TRBV19 and TRBJ2-1, is DGGITQSPKYLFRKEGQNVTLSCEQNLNHDAMYWYRQDPGQGLRLIYYSQIVNDFQKGDIAEGYSVSREKKESFPLTVTSAQKNPTAFYLCASSGQLYNEQFFGPGTRLTVL.

The chain links TRBV5-1 to TRBJ1-1; a weak D match, TRBD1 (5 bases). Germline V CDR1 and CDR2: SGHRS, YFSETQ. The CDR3 is 13 amino acids. V lost 5 bases, J lost 0 bases, and 8 bases lay in between. For the CDR3, the DNA is TGCGCCAGCAGGAGGGGAATGAACACTGAAGCTTTCTTT. As protein: CASRRGMNTEAFF.

V usage is TRBV28 and J usage is TRBJ2-7, with D possibly TRBD2 on 6 matching bases. This CDR3 contains 12 residues. Trimming left V 8 bases short and J 7 bases short, with 15 bases between. The germline V gene has CDR1 MDHEN and CDR2 SYDVKM. Written as DNA, the CDR3 is TGTGCCAGCGGGACTTCAGCTACGGAGCAGTACTTC. The encoded protein is CASGTSATEQYF.

V and J are TRBV15 and TRBJ2-6; no clear D gene. Per the germline V gene, CDR1 is LNHNV and CDR2 is YYDKDF (reference sequence). V was pared by 4 bases and J by 3 bases, with 7 bases between. This CDR3 region has 14 residues. The CDR3 spells CATSKTGGANVLTF. CDR3 DNA: TGTGCCACCAGCAAGACTGGTGGGGCCAACGTCCTGACTTTC.

This clone was observed a single time. V usage is TRBV11-2 and J usage is TRBJ2-7, with 7 bases lining up with TRBD2. CDR1 SGHAT and CDR2 FQNNGV come from the germline V gene. The CDR3 totals 15 residues. J was trimmed by 3 bases and V by 6 bases; bases with no gene match: 11. The CDR3 reads CASRLLASPLYEQYF. For the CDR3, the DNA is TGTGCCAGCAGGCTACTAGCGAGCCCCCTCTACGAGCAGTACTTC.

The rearrangement uses TRBV11-2 and TRBJ2-1, with a possible D match to TRBD1 (6 bases). Trimming cost V 5 bases and J 2 bases, with 19 bases left between them. The CDR3 is made up of 17 amino acids. Germline V CDR1 and CDR2: SGHAT, FQNNGV. CDR3 DNA: TGTGCCAGCAGCCGATCTAGTTACAGGGAAACCTACAATGAGCAGTTCTTC. Amino acids: CASSRSSYRETYNEQFF.

This clone was counted between two and nine times. This chain connects TRBV5-4 to TRBJ1-2; D is perhaps TRBD1 (5 bases). The CDR3 has 14 amino acids. V lost 2 bases, J lost 4 bases, and 12 bases lay in between. Per the germline V gene, CDR1 is SGHNT and CDR2 is YYREEE (reference sequence). The DNA of the CDR3 is TGTGCCAGCAGCTTAAGGGGCGCCTTCTATGGCTACACCTTC. Its translation: CASSLRGAFYGYTF.